This T cell receptor (beta chain) was sequenced for a study of blood T cell repertoires in COVID-19. Across the whole study: Researchers got acute and convalescent COVID-19 samples from the United States, Italy and Spain. Sources were T cells, B-cell-depleted T cells, or PBMCs; the material itself was cDNA or gDNA.

As concerns this clone: This specimen includes other DNA sequences encoding the same CDR3.

V lost 4 bases to trimming and J lost 5 bases, with 5 bases between them. Germline loops: CDR1 MDHEN, CDR2 SYDVKM. CDR3 length: 12 residues. Original data processing: Estimated nucleated cell counts came from reference gene primer amplification. The repertoire was sequenced with immunoSEQ multiplex PCR; TCRdb's copy has only in-frame clones and lacks some. That table gives V, J and clone size, and the DNA gave D and trimming. The sample has more than 300,000 clones, 89% seen once. Cohort 3 donors counted as recovered after two negative PCRs, clearance, or resolved symptoms. What was sequenced was PBMCs or T cells enriched from blood (not recorded which). The chain couples TRBV28 to TRBJ2-2; D ambiguous. The clonotype originates from a woman between 25 and 40 years old who had recovered from COVID-19. CDR3 nucleotides: TGTGCCAGCAGTTCCGTAACCGGGGAGCTGTTTTTT. This encodes CASSSVTGELFF.